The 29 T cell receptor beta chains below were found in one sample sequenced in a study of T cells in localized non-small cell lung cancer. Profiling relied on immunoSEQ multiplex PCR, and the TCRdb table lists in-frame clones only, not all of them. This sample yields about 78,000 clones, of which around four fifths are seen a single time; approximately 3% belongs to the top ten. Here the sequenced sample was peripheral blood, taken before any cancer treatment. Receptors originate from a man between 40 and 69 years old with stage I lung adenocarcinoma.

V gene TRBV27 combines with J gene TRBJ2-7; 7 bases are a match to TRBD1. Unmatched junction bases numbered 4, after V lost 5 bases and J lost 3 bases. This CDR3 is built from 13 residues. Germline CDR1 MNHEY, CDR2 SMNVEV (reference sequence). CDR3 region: CASSTGQIYEQYF. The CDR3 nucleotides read TGTGCCAGCAGTACGGGACAGATCTACGAGCAGTACTTC.

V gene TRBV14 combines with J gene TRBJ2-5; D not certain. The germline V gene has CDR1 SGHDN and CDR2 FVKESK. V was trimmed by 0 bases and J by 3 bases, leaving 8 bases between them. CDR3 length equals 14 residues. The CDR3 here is CASSQDLGKETQYF. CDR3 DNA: TGTGCCAGCAGCCAAGATCTGGGAAAAGAGACCCAGTACTTC.

CDR3 protein: CASSLVVLPNSEQYF. CDR3 sequence (DNA): TGTGCCAGCAGCTTAGTCGTCCTTCCGAACTCCGAGCAGTACTTC. The chain is built from TRBV7-8 and TRBJ2-7; D call uncertain. V was clipped by 1 base and J by 6 bases, with 16 bases between them. The germline V gene has CDR1 SGHVS and CDR2 FQNEAQ. The CDR3 has 15 amino acids.

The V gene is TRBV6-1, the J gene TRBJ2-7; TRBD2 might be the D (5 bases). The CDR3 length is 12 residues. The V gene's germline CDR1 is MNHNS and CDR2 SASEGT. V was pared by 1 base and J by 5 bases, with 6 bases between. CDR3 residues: CASSEVGDEQYF. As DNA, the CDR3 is TGTGCCAGCAGTGAAGTCGGGGACGAGCAGTACTTC.

CDR3 DNA sequence: TGTGCCAGCTCCGGGGACGGCAGCTCCTACGAGCAGTACTTC. This translates into CASSGDGSSYEQYF. V usage is TRBV18 and J usage is TRBJ2-7; either TRBD1 or TRBD2 may supply D (5 bases each). Germline CDR1 KGHSH, CDR2 LQKENI. The CDR3 length is 14 residues. V was pared by 6 bases and J by 0 bases, with 12 bases between.

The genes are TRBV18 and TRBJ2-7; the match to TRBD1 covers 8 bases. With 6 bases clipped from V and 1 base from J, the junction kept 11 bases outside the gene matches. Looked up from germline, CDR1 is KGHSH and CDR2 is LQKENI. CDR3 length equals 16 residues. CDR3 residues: CASSRDRGFESYEQYF. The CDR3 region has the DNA TGTGCCAGCTCTCGAGACAGGGGATTTGAATCCTACGAGCAGTACTTC.

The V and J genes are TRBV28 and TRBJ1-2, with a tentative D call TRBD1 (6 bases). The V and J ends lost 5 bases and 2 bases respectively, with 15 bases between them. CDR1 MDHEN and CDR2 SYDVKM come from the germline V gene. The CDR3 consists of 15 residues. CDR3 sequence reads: CASSSPGTRNYGYTF. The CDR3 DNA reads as TGTGCCAGCAGTAGCCCTGGGACAAGGAACTATGGCTACACCTTC.

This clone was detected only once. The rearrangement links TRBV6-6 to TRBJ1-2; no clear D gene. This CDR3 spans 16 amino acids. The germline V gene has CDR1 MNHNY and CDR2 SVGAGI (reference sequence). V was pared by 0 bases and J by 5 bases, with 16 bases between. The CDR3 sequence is CASSYSESGWRYGYTF. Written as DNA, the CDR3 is TGTGCCAGCAGTTACTCGGAATCGGGGTGGCGGTATGGCTACACCTTC.

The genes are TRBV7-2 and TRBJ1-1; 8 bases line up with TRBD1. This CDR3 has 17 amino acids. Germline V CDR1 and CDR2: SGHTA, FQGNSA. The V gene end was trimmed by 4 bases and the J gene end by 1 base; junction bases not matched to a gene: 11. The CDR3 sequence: CASSSPRQGWGNTEAFF. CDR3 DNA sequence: TGTGCCAGCAGCTCGCCGAGACAGGGGTGGGGGAACACTGAAGCTTTCTTT.

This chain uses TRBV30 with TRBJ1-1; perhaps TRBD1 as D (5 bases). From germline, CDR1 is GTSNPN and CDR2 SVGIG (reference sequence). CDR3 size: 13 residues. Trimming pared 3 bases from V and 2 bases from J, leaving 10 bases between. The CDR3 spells CAWSGTFNTEAFF. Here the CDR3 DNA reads TGTGCCTGGAGCGGGACTTTTAACACTGAAGCTTTCTTT.

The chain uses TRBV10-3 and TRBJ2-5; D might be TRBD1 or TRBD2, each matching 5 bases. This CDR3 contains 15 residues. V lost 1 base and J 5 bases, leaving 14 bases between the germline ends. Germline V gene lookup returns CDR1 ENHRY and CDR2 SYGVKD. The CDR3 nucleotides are TGTGCCATCAGTGAGTACGGGGCCGAAGGGGAGACCCAGTACTTC. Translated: CAISEYGAEGETQYF.

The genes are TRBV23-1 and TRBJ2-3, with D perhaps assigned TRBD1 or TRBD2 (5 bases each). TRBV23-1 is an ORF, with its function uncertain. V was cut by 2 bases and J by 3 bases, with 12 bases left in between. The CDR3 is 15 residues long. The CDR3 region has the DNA TGCGCCAGCAGTCAAGGGGGAGAGAGGACAGATACGCAGTATTTT. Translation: CASSQGGERTDTQYF.

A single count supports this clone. The CDR3 region is CASSEEETQYF. The CDR3 DNA reads as TGTGCCAGCTCCGAAGAAGAGACCCAGTACTTC. The chain combines TRBV18 with TRBJ2-5; D is unclear. Trimming shortened V by 6 bases and J by 3 bases, and 5 bases separated the two germline ends. The germline V gene encodes CDR1 KGHSH and CDR2 LQKENI. The CDR3 contains 11 residues. Complete variable domain (other parts from reference TRBV18 and TRBJ2-5): NAGVMQNPRHLVRRRGQEARLRCSPMKGHSHVYWYRQLPEEGLKFMVYLQKENIIDESGMPKERFSAEFPKEGPSILRIQQVVRGDSAAYFCASSEEETQYFGPGTRLLVL.

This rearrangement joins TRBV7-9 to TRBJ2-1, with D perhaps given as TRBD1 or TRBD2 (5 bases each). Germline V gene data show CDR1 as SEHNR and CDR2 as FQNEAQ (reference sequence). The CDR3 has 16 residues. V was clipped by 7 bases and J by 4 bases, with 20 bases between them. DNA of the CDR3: TGTGCCAGCACTTTGGGGGTCAGCCCCAGGTACAATGAGCAGTTCTTC. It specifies CASTLGVSPRYNEQFF.

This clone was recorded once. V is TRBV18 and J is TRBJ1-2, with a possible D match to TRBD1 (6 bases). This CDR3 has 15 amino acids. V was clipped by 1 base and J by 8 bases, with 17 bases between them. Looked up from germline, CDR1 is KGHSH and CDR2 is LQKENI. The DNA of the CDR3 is TGTGCCAGCTCACCACTCGTTTCGGAAGGGGGAGGCTACACCTTC. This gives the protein CASSPLVSEGGGYTF. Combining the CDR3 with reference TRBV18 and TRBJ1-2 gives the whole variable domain NAGVMQNPRHLVRRRGQEARLRCSPMKGHSHVYWYRQLPEEGLKFMVYLQKENIIDESGMPKERFSAEFPKEGPSILRIQQVVRGDSAAYFCASSPLVSEGGGYTFGSGTRLTVV.

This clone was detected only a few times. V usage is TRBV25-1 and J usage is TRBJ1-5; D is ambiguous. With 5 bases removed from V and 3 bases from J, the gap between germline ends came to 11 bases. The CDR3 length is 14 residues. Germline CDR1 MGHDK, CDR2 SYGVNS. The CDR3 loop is CASSFASNNQPQHF. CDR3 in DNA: TGTGCCAGCAGTTTCGCCTCAAACAATCAGCCCCAGCATTTT.

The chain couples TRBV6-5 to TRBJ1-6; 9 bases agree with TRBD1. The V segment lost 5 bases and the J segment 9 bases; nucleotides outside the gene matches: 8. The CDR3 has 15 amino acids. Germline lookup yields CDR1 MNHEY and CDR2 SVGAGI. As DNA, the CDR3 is TGTGCCAGCAGTCGGAAGTCGGACAGGGGTTCACCCCTCCACTTT. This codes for CASSRKSDRGSPLHF.

In DNA, the CDR3 is TGTGCCAGCAGCCGGACTAGCGGGAACTCGTACGAGCAGTACTTC. This codes for CASSRTSGNSYEQYF. The rearrangement links TRBV5-6 to TRBJ2-7, with 12 positions matching TRBD2. Germline CDR1 SGHDT, CDR2 YYEEEE. This CDR3 has 15 amino acids. V lost 4 bases and J lost 4; bases outside the gene matches: 6.

CDR3 sequence reads: CASSPLGYEQYF. The CDR3 coding sequence is TGCGCCAGCAGCCCCTTGGGGTACGAGCAGTACTTC. This chain connects TRBV5-1 to TRBJ2-7; no clear D. With 4 bases removed from V and 4 bases from J, the gap between germline ends came to 9 bases. Germline CDR1 is SGHRS and CDR2 is YFSETQ. This CDR3 is built from 12 residues.

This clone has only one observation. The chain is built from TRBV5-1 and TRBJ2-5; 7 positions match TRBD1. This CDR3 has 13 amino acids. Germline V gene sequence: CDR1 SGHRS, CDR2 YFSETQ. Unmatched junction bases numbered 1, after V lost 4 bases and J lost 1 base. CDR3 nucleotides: TGCGCCAGCAGCCGGGACAGCCAAGAGACCCAGTACTTC. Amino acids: CASSRDSQETQYF. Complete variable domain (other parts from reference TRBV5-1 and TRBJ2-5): KAGVTQTPRYLIKTRGQQVTLSCSPISGHRSVSWYQQTPGQGLQFLFEYFSETQRNKGNFPGRFSGRQFSNSRSEMNVSTLELGDSALYLCASSRDSQETQYFGPGTRLLVL.

CDR3 nucleotide sequence: TGTGCCAGCAGCTTATTTTCGAACACCGGGGAGCTGTTTTTT. Its translation: CASSLFSNTGELFF. The rearrangement links TRBV7-8 to TRBJ2-2, with D unclear. This CDR3 contains 14 residues. V gave up 2 bases and J gave up 0 bases, with 4 bases separating them. Germline V lookup: CDR1 SGHVS, CDR2 FQNEAQ.

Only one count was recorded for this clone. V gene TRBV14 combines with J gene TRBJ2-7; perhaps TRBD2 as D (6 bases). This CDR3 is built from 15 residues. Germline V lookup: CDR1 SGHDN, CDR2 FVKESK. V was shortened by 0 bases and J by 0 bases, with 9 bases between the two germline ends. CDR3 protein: CASSQDPGVSYEQYF. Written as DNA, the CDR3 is TGTGCCAGCAGCCAAGATCCGGGGGTCTCCTACGAGCAGTACTTC.

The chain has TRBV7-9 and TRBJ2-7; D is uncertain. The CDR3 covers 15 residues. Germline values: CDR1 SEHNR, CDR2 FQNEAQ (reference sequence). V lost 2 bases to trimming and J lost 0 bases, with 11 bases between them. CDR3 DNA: TGTGCCAGCAGCTTAAATGTCATGGGCTCCTACGAGCAGTACTTC. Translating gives CASSLNVMGSYEQYF.

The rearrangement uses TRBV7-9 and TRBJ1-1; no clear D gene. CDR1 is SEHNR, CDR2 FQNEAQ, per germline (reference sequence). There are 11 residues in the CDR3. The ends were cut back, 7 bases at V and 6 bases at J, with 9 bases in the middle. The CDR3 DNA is TGTGCCAGCACCCCCAAGTCTGAAGCTTTCTTT. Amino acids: CASTPKSEAFF.

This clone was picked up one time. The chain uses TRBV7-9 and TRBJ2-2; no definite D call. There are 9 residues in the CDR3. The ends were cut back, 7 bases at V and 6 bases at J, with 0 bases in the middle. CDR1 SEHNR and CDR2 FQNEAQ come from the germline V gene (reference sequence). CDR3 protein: CASTGELFF. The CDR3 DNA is TGTGCCAGCACCGGGGAGCTGTTTTTT.

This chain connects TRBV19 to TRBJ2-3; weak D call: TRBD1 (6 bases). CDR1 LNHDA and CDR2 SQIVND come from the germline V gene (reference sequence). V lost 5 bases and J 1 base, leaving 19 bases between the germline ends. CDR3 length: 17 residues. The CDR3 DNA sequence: TGTGCCAGTAGTTGGGCAGGGGTGAAGGCACGCACAGATACGCAGTATTTT. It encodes CASSWAGVKARTDTQYF.

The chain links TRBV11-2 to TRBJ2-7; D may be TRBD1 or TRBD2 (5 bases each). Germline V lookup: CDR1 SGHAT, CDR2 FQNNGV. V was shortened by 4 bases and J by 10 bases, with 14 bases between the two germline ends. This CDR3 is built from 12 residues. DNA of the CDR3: TGTGCCAGCAGCTCTAGCCCGACAGCTCAGTACTTC. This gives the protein CASSSSPTAQYF.

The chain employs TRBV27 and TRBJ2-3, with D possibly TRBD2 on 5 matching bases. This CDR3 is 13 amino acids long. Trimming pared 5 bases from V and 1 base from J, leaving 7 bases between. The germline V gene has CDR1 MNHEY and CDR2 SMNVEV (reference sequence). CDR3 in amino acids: CASSDYRTDTQYF. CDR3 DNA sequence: TGTGCCAGCAGTGACTACCGCACAGATACGCAGTATTTT.

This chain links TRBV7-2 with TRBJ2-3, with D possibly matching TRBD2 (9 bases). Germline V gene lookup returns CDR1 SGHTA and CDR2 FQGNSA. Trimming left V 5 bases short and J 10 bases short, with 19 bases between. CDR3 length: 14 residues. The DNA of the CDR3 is TGTGCCAGCAGCGGAGCAGGGGGCGGGGGGGCGCAGTATTTT. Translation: CASSGAGGGGAQYF.